The T cell receptor (beta chain) described here comes from a study of T cell repertoires in cytomegalovirus infection. TCRdb re-derived calls from the reads in MiXCR, one entry per CDR3 protein. The sample lists about 360,000 distinct CDR3 sequences; about 35% were seen once. Worth noting for this clonotype: What it binds is unknown.

The V gene lost 3 bases and the J gene lost 3 bases, with 9 bases spanning the gap. CDR3 length: 14 amino acids. CDR1 and CDR2 from the germline V gene are SEHNR and FQNEAQ (reference sequence). This specimen consisted of cultured PBMCs, obtained from culture after CMV antigen stimulation. The source is a human donor in good health (CMV status not recorded). Some clones in this sample may be carry-over from other donors' samples. This chain links TRBV7-9 with TRBJ1-5, with D possibly being TRBD1 (5 bases). The CDR3 nucleotides are TGTGCCAGCAGCTTCTCAGGGTACAATCAGCCCCAGCATTTT. Translating it yields CASSFSGYNQPQHF.